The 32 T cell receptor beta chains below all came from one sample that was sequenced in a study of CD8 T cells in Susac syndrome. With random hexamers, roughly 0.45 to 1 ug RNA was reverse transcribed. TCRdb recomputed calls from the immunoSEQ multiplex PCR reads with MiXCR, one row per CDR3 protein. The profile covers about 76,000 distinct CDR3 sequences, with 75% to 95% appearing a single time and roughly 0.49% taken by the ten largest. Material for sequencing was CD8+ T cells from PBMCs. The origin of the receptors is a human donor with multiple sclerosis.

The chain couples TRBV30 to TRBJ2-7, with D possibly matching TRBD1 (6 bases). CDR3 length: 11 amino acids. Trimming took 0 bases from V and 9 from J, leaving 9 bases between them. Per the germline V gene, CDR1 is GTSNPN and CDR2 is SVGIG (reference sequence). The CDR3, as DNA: TGTGCCTGGAGTGTACAGGGTGCGCAGTACTTC. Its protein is CAWSVQGAQYF.

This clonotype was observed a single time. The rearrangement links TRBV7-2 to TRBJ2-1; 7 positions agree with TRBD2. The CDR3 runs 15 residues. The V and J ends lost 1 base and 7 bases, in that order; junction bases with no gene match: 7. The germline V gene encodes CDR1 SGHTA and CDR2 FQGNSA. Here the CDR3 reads CASSLVTLAANEQFF. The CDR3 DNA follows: TGTGCCAGCAGCTTAGTCACCCTAGCGGCTAATGAGCAGTTCTTC.

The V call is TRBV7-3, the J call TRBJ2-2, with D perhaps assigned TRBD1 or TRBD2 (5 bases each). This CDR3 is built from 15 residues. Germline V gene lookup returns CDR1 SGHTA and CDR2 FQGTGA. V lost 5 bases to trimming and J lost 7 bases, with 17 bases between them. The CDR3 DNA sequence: TGTGCCAGCAGCCGAGGGGATGGTGGTGACGGGGAGCTGTTTTTT. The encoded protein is CASSRGDGGDGELFF.

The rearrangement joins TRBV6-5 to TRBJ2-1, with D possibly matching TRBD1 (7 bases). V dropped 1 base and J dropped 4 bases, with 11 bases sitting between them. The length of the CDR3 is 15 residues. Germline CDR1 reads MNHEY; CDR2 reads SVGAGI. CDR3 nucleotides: TGTGCCAGCAGTTACTTCAGGGGGGCTTACAATGAGCAGTTCTTC. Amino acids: CASSYFRGAYNEQFF.

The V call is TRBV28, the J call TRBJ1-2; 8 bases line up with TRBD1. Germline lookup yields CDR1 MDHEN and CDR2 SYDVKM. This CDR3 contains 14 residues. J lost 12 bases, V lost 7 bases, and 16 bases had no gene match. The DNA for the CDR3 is TGTGCCAGCACCAAGACCCCGGACAGGGTTGGACACACCTTC. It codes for CASTKTPDRVGHTF.

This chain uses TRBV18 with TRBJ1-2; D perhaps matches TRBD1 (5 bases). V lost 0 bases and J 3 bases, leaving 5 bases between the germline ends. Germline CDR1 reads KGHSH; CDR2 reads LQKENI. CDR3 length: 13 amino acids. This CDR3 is CASSPPGDYGYTF. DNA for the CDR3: TGTGCCAGCTCACCACCAGGGGACTATGGCTACACCTTC. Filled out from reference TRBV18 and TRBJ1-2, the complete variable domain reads NAGVMQNPRHLVRRRGQEARLRCSPMKGHSHVYWYRQLPEEGLKFMVYLQKENIIDESGMPKERFSAEFPKEGPSILRIQQVVRGDSAAYFCASSPPGDYGYTFGSGTRLTVV.

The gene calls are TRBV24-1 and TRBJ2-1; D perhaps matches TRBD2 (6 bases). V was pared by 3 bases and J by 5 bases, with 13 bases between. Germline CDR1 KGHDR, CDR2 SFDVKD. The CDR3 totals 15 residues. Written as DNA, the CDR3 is TGTGCCACCAGTGATCACGGGGGACGGGACAATGAGCAGTTCTTC. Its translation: CATSDHGGRDNEQFF.

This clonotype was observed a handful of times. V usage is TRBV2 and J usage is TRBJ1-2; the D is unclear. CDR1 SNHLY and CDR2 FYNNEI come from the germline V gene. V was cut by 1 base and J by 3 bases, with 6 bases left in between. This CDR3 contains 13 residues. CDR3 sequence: CASSEDGDYGYTF. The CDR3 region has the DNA TGTGCCAGCAGTGAAGACGGCGACTATGGCTACACCTTC.

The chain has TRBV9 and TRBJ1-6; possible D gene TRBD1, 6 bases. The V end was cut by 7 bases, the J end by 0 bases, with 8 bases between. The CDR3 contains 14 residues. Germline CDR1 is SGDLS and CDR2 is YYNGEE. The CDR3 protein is CASGDISYNSPLHF. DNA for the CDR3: TGTGCCAGCGGGGACATCTCCTATAATTCACCCCTCCACTTT.

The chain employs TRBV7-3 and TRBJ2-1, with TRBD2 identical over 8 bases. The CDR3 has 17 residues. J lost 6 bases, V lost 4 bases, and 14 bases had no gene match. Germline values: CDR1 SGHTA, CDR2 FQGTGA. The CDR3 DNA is TGTGCCAGCAGCTCCATAGGGACGGGAGGGCCGGTCAATGAGCAGTTCTTC. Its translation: CASSSIGTGGPVNEQFF.

The CDR3 reads CASSPGVGRPNTEAFF. In DNA form, the CDR3 reads TGTGCCAGCAGCCCAGGGGTGGGACGGCCGAACACTGAAGCTTTCTTT. This chain uses TRBV14 with TRBJ1-1; a possible D gene is TRBD1 (6 bases). The ends were cut back, 4 bases at V and 1 base at J, with 16 bases in the middle. Germline lookup yields CDR1 SGHDN and CDR2 FVKESK. This CDR3 region has 16 residues.

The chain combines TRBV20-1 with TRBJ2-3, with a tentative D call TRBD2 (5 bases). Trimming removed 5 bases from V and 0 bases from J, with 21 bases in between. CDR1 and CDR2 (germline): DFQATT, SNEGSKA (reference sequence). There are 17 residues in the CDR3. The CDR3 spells CSASTPGERPSTDTQYF. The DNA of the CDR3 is TGCAGTGCTTCTACCCCCGGGGAGCGACCAAGCACAGATACGCAGTATTTT.

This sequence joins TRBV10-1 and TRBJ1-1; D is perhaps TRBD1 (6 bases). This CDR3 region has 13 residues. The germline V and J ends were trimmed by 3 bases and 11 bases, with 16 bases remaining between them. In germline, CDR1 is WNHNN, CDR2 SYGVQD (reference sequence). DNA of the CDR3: TGCGCCAGCAGTGACTCCGGGGGCAGCACGGCTTTCTTT. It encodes CASSDSGGSTAFF.

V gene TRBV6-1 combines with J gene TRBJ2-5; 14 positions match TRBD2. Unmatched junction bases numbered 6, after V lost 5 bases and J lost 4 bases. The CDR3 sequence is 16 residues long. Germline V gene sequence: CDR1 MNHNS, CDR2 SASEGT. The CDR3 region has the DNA TGTGCCAGCAGTACCCCGGGACTAGCGGGAGTAGAGACCCAGTACTTC. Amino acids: CASSTPGLAGVETQYF.

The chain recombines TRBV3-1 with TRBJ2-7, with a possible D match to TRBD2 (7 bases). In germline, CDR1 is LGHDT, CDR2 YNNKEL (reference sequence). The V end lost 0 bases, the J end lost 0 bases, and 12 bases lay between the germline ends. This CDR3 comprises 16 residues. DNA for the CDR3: TGTGCCAGCAGCCAAGATTGGGGGGGCAGCTCCTACGAGCAGTACTTC. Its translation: CASSQDWGGSSYEQYF.

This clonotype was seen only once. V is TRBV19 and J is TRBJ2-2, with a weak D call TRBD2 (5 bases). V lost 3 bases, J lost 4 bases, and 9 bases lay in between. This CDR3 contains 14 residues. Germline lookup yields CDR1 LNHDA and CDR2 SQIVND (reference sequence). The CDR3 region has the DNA TGTGCCAGTAGTATCGGAGGTGTCACCGGGGAGCTGTTTTTT. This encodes CASSIGGVTGELFF.

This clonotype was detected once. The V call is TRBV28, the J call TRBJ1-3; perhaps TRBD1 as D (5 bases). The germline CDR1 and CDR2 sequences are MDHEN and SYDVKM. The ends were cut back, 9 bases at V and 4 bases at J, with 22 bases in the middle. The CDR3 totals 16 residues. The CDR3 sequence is CASHGAGQVAGNTIYF. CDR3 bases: TGTGCCAGTCATGGCGCGGGGCAGGTAGCAGGAAACACCATATATTTT.

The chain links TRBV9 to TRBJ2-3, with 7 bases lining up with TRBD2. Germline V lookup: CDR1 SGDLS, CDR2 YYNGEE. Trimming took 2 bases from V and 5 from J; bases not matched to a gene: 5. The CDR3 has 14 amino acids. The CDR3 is CASSVGPSGDTQYF. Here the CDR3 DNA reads TGTGCCAGCAGCGTTGGGCCTAGCGGAGATACGCAGTATTTT.

CDR3 sequence reads: CASSYWGATSSYEQYF. DNA for the CDR3: TGTGCCAGCAGTTACTGGGGAGCAACTAGCTCCTACGAGCAGTACTTC. V is TRBV6-2 or TRBV6-3 and J is TRBJ2-7, with TRBD2 as a possible D gene (5 bases). CDR1 and CDR2 (germline): MNHEY, SVGEGT. Deletions cut 1 base from V and 0 bases from J, with 13 bases between. The CDR3 covers 16 residues.

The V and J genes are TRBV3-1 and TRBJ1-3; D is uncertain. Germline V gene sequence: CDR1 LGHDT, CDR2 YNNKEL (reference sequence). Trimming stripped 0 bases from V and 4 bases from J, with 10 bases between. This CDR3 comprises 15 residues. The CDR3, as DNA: TGTGCCAGCAGCCAAGAGGGGAGGGTCGGAAACACCATATATTTT. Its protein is CASSQEGRVGNTIYF.

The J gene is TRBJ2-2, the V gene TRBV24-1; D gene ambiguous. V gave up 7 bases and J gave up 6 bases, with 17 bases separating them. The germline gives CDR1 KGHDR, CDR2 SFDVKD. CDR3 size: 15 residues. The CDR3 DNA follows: TGTGCCACCAGATCTTCGGACCTTTGGGCCGGGGAGCTGTTTTTT. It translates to CATRSSDLWAGELFF.

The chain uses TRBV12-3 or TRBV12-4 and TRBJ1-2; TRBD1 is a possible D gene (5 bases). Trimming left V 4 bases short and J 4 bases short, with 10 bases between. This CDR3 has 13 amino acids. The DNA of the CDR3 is TGTGCCAGCAGTTCCGGGACGCCCTATGGCTACACCTTC. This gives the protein CASSSGTPYGYTF.

The CDR3 is CASKSRQARTEAFF. The CDR3 DNA reads as TGTGCCAGCAAGTCTAGACAGGCACGCACTGAAGCTTTCTTT. V and J are TRBV14 and TRBJ1-1; D is perhaps TRBD1 (6 bases). The CDR3 sequence is 14 residues long. In germline, CDR1 is SGHDN, CDR2 FVKESK. Trimming shortened V by 7 bases and J by 4 bases, and 16 bases separated the two germline ends.

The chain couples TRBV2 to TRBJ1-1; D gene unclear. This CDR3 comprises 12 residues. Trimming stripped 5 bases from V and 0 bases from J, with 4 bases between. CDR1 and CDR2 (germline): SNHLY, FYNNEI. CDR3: CASSRMNTEAFF. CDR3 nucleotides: TGTGCCAGCAGTCGCATGAACACTGAAGCTTTCTTT. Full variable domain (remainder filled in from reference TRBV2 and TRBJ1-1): EPEVTQTPSHQVTQMGQEVILRCVPISNHLYFYWYRQILGQKVEFLVSFYNNEISEKSEIFDDQFSVERPDGSNFTLKIRSTKLEDSAMYFCASSRMNTEAFFGQGTRLTVV.

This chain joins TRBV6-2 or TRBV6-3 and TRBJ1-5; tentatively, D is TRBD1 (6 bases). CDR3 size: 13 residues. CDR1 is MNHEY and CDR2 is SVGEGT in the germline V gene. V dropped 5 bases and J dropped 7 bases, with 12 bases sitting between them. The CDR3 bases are TGTGCCAGCAGTCCCGGGACATGGCAGCCCCAGCATTTT. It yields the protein CASSPGTWQPQHF.

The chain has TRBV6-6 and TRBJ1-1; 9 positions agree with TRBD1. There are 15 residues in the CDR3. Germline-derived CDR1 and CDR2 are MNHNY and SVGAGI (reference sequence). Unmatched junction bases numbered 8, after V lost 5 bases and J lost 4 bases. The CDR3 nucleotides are TGTGCCAGCAGTCTATGGACAGGGGAGGGCACTGAAGCTTTCTTT. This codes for CASSLWTGEGTEAFF.

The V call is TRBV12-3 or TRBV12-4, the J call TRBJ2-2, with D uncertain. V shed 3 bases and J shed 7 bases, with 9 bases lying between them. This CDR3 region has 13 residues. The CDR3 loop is CASSFQLIGELFF. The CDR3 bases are TGTGCCAGCAGTTTTCAGCTAATCGGGGAGCTGTTTTTT.

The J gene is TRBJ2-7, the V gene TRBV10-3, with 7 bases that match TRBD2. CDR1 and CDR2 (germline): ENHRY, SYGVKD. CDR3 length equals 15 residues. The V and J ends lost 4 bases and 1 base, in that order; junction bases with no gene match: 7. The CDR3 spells CAISVRGSQSYEQYF. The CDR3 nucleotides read TGTGCCATCAGTGTACGCGGGAGTCAGTCCTACGAGCAGTACTTC.

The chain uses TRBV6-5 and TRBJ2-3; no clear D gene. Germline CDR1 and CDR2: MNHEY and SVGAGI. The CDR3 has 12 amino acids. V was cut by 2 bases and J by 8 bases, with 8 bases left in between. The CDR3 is CASSYPTGTQYF. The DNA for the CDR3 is TGTGCCAGCAGTTACCCCACCGGTACGCAGTATTTT.

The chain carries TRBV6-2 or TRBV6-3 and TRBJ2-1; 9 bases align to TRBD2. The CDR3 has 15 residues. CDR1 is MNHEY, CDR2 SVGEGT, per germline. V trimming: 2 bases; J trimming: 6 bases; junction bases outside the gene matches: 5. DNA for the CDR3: TGTGCCAGCAGTTACGTCCTAGCGGGAACCAATGAGCAGTTCTTC. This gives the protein CASSYVLAGTNEQFF.

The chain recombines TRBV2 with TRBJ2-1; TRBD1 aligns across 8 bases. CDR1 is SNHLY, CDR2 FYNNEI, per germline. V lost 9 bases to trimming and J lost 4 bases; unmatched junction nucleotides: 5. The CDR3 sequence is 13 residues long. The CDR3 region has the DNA TGTGCCAGTGGGGACAGGTTTTACAATGAGCAGTTCTTC. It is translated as CASGDRFYNEQFF. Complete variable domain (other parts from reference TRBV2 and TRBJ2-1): EPEVTQTPSHQVTQMGQEVILRCVPISNHLYFYWYRQILGQKVEFLVSFYNNEISEKSEIFDDQFSVERPDGSNFTLKIRSTKLEDSAMYFCASGDRFYNEQFFGPGTRLTVL.

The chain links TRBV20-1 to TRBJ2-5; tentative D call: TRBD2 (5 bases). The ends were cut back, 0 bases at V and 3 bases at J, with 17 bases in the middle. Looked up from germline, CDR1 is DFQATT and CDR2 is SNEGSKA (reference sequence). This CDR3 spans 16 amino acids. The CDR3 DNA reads TGCAGTGCTAGAGATCAGAGGGTCCAGGATAAAGAGACCCAGTACTTC. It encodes CSARDQRVQDKETQYF.